This TCR beta chain emerged from a study of blood T cells in healthy people across ages. Study observations and caveats: Shifts in expanded clonotypes may have been confounded by donor CMV status, which was unknown.

Notes on this clonotype: What it recognizes is unknown.

With 3 bases clipped from V and 0 bases from J, the junction kept 5 bases outside the gene matches. Germline V gene lookup returns CDR1 MDHEN and CDR2 SYDVKM. This CDR3 has 15 amino acids. Through a sample-barcoded 5' primer and a J-beta primer mix, a second PCR was run for roughly 6 to 11 cycles. Each sample yielded at least 2.5 million CDR3-containing paired-end reads. TCRdb ran MiXCR on the 5' RACE reads and lists one entry per CDR3 protein. The sample consists of approximately 1,100,000 distinct CDR3 sequences, more than 40% of them appearing once. Input material: blood. This TCR came from a woman in her sixties in good health. This sequence joins TRBV28 and TRBJ2-7, with 7 bases that match TRBD1. The DNA of the CDR3 is TGTGCCAGCAGTTTCCCTCGGGACAGCTCCTACGAGCAGTACTTC. Its translation is CASSFPRDSSYEQYF.